This T cell receptor beta chain was sequenced for a study of tumor-infiltrating lymphocytes in primary liver carcinoma (dated by TCRdb to about 2017). In terms of the full investigation: Between late 2015 and 2016, a few patients in China with histopathologically diagnosed primary liver carcinoma had their tumors surgically resected. The five patients, three men and two women aged 30 to 69 years, had hepatocellular carcinoma (four) or combined HCC and intrahepatic cholangiocarcinoma (one). The five patients had tumors of stage T1-T3 N0M0, with maximum diameters ranging from 4.2 to 10 cm. Each sample produced roughly 3.65 to 7.13 million productive TCRbeta reads, and read depth showed no significant difference between tissue types. The study combined TCRbeta repertoire sequencing, expression microarrays and whole-exome sequencing across five regions of each liver tumor, with adjacent normal tissue and blood. TCRbeta repertoire sequencing covered 35 specimens from 5 patients: 25 tumor regions, 5 adjacent noncancerous liver tissues and 5 peripheral blood samples. Technical replicate repertoires showed high reproducibility, with mean shared-clone rates roughly 0.87 and correlation coefficients above 0.98.

Blood RNA was extracted from unsorted whole blood using TRIzol reagent, and germline DNA was obtained with the DNeasy Blood & Tissue kit. Patients had chronic HBV infection and were treatment-naive at sampling. Approximately 4.1 milliliters of peripheral blood were collected into K2EDTA tubes before surgery. Counted from cysteine to phenylalanine, this CDR3 has 18 amino acids. Only the CDR3 portion is preserved as DNA: 54 bases, with reading frame beginning at the first base. Deletion took 5 bases off V and 4 bases off J, with a span of 24 bases between the germline ends. CDR1 and CDR2 are drawn from the germline V gene: MDHEN, SYDVKM. Overall results and qualifications from the work: Because the samples were bulk and unsorted, CD4+ and CD8+ T cell repertoires could not be compared. A significantly larger repertoire fraction was made up by the top 250 clones in tumors than in blood (p = 0.039). Only the TCR beta chain was sequenced, so true repertoire diversity is likely underestimated because unpaired alpha chains were not captured. With just 4 or 5 patients in the study, the authors point out that the findings should be validated in a larger study. Repertoire overlap was found to be higher between tumor regions (mean roughly 36%) than between tumor-adjacent (around 17%) or tumor-blood (roughly 15%) pairs, consistent with antigen-driven expansion.

As regards this clonotype: It has no known antigen specificity. It has no much larger one-base neighbor in the sample; base qualities were not kept.

TCRbeta-specific cDNA was reverse-transcribed from 500 ng total RNA using a constant-region primer and ProtoScript II reverse transcriptase. Three nested multiplex PCR rounds, following a slightly modified ARM-PCR procedure, were used to build the TCRbeta libraries. Multiplex TRBV1-TRBV30 forward primers and a Cbeta reverse primer were used in the first two PCR rounds, each of which was run for approximately 9 cycles. A final 25-cycle PCR with Deep VentR polymerase added sample barcodes and Illumina adapters. Before sequencing, amplicons between 200 and 500 bp were purified from gel using a QIAquick gel extraction kit. An Illumina HiSeq 2500 was used to sequence the TCRbeta amplicons, generating 250-bp paired-end reads. Processing in the source paper ran as follows. Trimmomatic v0.33 was used to quality-trim the reads, and FLASH v1.2.11 was used to merge paired reads so that full CDR3 sequences could be recovered. V, D and J germline segments were assigned to the rearranged TCRbeta sequences using MiGEC v1.2.1b. Clonotype statistics and Shannon-Wiener diversity indices were calculated with VDJtools v1.0.0. Except for diversity analysis, only each sample's 250 most abundant clonotypes were used in subsequent analyses to reduce sampling bias. TCRdb applied fastp at Q25 and MiXCR to the public reads, then kept only in-frame beta chains. Rows are unified per CDR3 protein, each entry keeping the most common DNA and genes. These V and J calls derive from TCRdb rather than the authors' analysis. The sample table shows hundreds of thousands of distinct CDR3 sequences, and roughly 60% are seen once. Together, the top ten hold about 17% of the sample.

This clonotype was obtained from a woman aged 25 to 39 with primary liver carcinoma and hepatitis B virus infection. The rearrangement joined TRBV28 to TRBJ1-5; a tentative D call is TRBD1 (6 bases match). The sample consisted of peripheral blood. The CDR3 protein is CASSPPVLGGMRNQPQHF. The DNA sequence is as follows: TGTGCCAGCAGTCCACCGGTTTTGGGGGGCATGCGGAATCAGCCCCAGCATTTT.